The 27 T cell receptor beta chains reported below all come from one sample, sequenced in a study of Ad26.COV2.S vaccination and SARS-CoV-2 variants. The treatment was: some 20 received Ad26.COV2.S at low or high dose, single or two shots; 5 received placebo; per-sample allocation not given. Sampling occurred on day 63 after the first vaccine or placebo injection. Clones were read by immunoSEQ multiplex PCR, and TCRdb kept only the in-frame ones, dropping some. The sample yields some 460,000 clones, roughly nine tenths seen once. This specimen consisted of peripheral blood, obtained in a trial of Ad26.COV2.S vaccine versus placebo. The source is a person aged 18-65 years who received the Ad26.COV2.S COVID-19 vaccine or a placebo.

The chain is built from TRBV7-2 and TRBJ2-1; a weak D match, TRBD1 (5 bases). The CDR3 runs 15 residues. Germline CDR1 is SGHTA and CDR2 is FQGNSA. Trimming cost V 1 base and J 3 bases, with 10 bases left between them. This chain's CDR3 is CASSLVAGNYNEQFF. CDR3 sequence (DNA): TGTGCCAGCAGCTTAGTTGCAGGGAACTACAATGAGCAGTTCTTC.

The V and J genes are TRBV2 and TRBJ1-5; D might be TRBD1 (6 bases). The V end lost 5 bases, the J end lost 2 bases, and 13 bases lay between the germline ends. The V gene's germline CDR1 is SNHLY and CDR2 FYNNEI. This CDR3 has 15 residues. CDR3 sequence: CASSQTGAGNQPQHF. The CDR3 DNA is TGTGCCAGCAGTCAGACAGGCGCGGGCAATCAGCCCCAGCATTTT.

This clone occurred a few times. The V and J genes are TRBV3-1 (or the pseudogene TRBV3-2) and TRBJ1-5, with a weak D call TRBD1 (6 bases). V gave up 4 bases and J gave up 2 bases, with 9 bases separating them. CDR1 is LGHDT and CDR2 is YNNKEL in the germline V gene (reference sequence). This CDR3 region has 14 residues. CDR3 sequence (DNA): TGTGCCAGCAGCCCCCGACAGGGCAATCAGCCCCAGCATTTT. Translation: CASSPRQGNQPQHF.

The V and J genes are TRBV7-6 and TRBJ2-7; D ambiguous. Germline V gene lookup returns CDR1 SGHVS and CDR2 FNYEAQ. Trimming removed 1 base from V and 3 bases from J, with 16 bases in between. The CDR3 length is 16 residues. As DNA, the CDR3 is TGTGCCAGCAGCTTAGACTCGGCTCGGTGGAGCTACGAGCAGTACTTC. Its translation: CASSLDSARWSYEQYF. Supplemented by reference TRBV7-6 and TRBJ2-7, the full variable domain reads GAGVSQSPRYKVTKRGQDVALRCDPISGHVSLYWYRQALGQGPEFLTYFNYEAQQDKSGLPNDRFSAERPEGSISTLTIQRTEQRDSAMYRCASSLDSARWSYEQYFGPGTRLTVT.

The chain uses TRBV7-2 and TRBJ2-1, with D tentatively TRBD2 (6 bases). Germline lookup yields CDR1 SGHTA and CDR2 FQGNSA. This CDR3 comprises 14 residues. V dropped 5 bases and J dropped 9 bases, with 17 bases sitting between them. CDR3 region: CASSIPTSMPEQFF. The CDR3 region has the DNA TGTGCCAGCAGCATACCGACTAGTATGCCTGAGCAGTTCTTC.

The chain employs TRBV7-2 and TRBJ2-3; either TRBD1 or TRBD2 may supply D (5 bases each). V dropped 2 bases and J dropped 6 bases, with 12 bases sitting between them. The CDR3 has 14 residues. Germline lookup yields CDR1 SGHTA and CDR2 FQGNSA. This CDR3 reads CASSLSSGADTQYF. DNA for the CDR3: TGTGCCAGCAGCTTATCGTCCGGGGCCGATACGCAGTATTTT.

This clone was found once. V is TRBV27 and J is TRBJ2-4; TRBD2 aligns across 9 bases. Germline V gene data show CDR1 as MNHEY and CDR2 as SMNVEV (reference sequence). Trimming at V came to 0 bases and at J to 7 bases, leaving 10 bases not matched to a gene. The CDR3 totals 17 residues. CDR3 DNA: TGTGCCAGCAGTTTATCCCGTGTTTTAGCGGGAGTCAACATTCAGTACTTC. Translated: CASSLSRVLAGVNIQYF.

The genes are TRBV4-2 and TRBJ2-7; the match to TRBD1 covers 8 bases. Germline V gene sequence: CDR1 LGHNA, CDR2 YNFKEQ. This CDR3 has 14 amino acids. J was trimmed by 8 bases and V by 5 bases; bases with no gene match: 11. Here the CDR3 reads CASSDYRTGWQQYF. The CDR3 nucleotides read TGTGCCAGCAGCGATTACCGGACAGGGTGGCAGCAGTACTTC.

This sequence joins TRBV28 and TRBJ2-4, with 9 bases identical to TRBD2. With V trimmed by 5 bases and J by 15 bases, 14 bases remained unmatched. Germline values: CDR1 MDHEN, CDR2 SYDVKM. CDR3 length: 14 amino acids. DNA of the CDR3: TGTGCCAGCAGTACCCCACCGCAAGCGGGAGGTCCGTACTTC. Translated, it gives CASSTPPQAGGPYF.

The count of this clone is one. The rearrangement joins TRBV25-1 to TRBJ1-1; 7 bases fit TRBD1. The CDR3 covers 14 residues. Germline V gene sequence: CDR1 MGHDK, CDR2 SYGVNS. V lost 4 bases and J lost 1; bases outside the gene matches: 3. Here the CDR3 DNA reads TGTGCCAGCAGTGGACAGGGTGCGAACACTGAAGCTTTCTTT. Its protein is CASSGQGANTEAFF.

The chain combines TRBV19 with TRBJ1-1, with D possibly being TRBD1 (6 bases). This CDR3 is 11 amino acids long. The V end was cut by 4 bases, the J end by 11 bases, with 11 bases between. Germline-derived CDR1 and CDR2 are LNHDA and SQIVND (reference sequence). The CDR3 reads CASSTGGAAFF. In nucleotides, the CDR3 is TGTGCCAGTAGTACCGGGGGGGCCGCTTTCTTT.

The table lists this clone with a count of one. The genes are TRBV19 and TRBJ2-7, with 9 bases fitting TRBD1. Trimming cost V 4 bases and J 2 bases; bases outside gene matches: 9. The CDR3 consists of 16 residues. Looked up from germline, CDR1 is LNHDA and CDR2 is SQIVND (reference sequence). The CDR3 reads CASSTRLGTGTYEQYF. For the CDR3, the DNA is TGTGCCAGTAGTACCCGGCTTGGGACAGGGACCTACGAGCAGTACTTC.

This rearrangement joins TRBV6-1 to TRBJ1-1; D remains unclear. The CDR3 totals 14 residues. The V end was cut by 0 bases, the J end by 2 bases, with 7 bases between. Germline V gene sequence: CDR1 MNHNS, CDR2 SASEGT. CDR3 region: CASSEARGNTEAFF. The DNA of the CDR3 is TGTGCCAGCAGTGAAGCTCGGGGAAACACTGAAGCTTTCTTT.

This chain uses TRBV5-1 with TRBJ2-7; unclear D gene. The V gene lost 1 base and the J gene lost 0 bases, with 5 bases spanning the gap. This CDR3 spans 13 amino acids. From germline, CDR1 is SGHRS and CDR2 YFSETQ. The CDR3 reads CASSLWTSYEQYF. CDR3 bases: TGCGCCAGCAGCTTGTGGACCTCCTACGAGCAGTACTTC.

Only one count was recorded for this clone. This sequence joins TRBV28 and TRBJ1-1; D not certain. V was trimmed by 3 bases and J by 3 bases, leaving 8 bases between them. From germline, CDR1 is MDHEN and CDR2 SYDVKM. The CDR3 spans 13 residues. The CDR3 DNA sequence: TGTGCCAGCAGTTTTGGGGTCCACACTGAAGCTTTCTTT. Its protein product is CASSFGVHTEAFF.

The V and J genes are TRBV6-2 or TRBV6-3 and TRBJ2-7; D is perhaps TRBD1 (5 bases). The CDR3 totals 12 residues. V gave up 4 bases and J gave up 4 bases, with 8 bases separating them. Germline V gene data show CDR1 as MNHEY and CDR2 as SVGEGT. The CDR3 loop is CASSWQGYEQYF. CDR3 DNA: TGTGCCAGCAGTTGGCAGGGTTACGAGCAGTACTTC.

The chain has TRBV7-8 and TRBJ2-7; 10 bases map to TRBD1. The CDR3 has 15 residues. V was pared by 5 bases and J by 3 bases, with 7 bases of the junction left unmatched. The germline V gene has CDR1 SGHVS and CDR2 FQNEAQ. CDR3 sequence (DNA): TGTGCCAGCAGCAACAGCCGGGACAGGGGCTACGAGCAGTACTTC. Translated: CASSNSRDRGYEQYF.

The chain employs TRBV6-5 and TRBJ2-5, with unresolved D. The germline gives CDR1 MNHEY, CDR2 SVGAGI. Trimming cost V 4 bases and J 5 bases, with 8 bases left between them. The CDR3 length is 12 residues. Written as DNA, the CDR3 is TGTGCCAGCAGTTCGGATCGGGAGACCCAGTACTTC. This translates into CASSSDRETQYF.

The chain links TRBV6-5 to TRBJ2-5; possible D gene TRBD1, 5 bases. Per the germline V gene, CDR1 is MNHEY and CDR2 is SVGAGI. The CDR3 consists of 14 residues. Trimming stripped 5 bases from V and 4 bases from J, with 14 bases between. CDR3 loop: CASSPDHRTETQYF. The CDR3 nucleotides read TGTGCCAGCAGTCCGGATCACAGGACAGAGACCCAGTACTTC.

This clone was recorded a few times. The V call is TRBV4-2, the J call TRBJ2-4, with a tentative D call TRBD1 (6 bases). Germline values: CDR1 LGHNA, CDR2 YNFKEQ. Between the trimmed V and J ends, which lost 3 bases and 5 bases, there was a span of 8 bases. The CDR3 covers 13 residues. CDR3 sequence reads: CASSQGAQNIQYF. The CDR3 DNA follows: TGTGCCAGCAGCCAGGGGGCCCAAAACATTCAGTACTTC.

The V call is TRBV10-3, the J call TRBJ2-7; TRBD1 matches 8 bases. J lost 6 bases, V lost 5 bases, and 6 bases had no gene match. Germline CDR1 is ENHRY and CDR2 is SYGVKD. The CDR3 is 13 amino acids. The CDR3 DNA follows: TGTGCCATCAGTCCGGACAGGGTGGCCGAGCAGTACTTC. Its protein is CAISPDRVAEQYF.

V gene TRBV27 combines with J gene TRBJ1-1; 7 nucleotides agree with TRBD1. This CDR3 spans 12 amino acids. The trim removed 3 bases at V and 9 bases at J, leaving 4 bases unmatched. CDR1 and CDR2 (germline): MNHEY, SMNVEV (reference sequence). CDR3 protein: CASSFRQGQAFF. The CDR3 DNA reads TGTGCCAGCAGTTTCCGACAGGGTCAAGCTTTCTTT.

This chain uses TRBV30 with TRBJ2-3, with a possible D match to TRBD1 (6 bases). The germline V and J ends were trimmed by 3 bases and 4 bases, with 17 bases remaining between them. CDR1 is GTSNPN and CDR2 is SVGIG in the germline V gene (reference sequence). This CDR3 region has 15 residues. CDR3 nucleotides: TGTGCCTGGAGGGCCGGAGGTGGGGGCCCAGATACGCAGTATTTT. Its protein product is CAWRAGGGGPDTQYF.

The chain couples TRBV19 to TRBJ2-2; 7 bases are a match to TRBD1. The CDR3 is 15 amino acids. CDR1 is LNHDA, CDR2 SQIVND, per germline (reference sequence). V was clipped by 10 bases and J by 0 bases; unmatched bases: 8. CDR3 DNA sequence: TGTGCCACCTCGACCGGGACAGCGAACACCGGGGAGCTGTTTTTT. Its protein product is CATSTGTANTGELFF.

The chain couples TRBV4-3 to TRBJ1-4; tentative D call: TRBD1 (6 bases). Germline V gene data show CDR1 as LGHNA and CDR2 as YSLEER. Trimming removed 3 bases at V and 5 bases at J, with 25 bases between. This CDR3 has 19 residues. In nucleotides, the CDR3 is TGCGCCAGCAGCCACTCACCGCCAGGGGCCGGCTGGTCCAATGAAAAACTGTTTTTT. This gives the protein CASSHSPPGAGWSNEKLFF.

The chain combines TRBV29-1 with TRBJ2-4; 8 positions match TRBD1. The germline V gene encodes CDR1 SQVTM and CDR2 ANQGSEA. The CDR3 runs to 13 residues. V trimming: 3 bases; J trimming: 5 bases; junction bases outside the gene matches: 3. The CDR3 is CSVEGQVQNIQYF. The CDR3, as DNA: TGCAGCGTTGAGGGACAGGTCCAAAACATTCAGTACTTC. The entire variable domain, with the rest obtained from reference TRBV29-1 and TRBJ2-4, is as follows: SAVISQKPSRDICQRGTSLTIQCQVDSQVTMMFWYRQQPGQSLTLIATANQGSEATYESGFVIDKFPISRPNLTFSTLTVSNMSPEDSSIYLCSVEGQVQNIQYFGAGTRLSVL.

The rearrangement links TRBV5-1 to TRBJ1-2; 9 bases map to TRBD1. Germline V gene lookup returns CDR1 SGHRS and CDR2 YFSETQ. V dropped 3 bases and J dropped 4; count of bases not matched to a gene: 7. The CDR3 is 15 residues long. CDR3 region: CASSWTGTGSYGYTF. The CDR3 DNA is TGCGCCAGCAGCTGGACCGGGACAGGGTCCTATGGCTACACCTTC.